This entry lists 15 T cell receptor beta chains sequenced from one sample in a study of T cell responses to AZD1222 COVID-19 vaccine (dated by TCRdb to 2020 to 2023). Library creation used the immunoSEQ multiplex PCR assay. TCRdb limited this immuneACCESS table to in-frame rearrangements with V and J called. A share of clones is missing; checked studies link under half to unresolved V genes, and the rest is unexplained. The sample data list about 130,000 clones, and 80% to 90% of these were observed just once. The top ten hold approximately 8% of the sample. This sample's time point label indicates: baseline before first vaccination. The specimen comprised peripheral blood, sampled on day 0 of AZD1222 vaccination. The origin of the receptors is an adult in good health.

The rearrangement uses TRBV5-1 and TRBJ2-3; D possibly corresponds to TRBD1 (6 bases). The CDR3 consists of 13 residues. V gave up 6 bases and J gave up 0 bases, with 8 bases separating them. Germline V lookup: CDR1 SGHRS, CDR2 YFSETQ. CDR3 bases: TGCGCCAGCAACAGGGTTAGCACAGATACGCAGTATTTT. It encodes CASNRVSTDTQYF.

The rearrangement joins TRBV6-1 to TRBJ2-7; D is uncertain. There are 14 residues in the CDR3. The germline V gene has CDR1 MNHNS and CDR2 SASEGT. V was trimmed by 1 base and J by 0 bases, leaving 7 bases between them. The CDR3 reads CASSEGSISYEQYF. In DNA form, the CDR3 reads TGTGCCAGCAGTGAAGGTAGCATCTCCTACGAGCAGTACTTC.

In DNA, the CDR3 is TGTGCCAGCACCCCGACAGGGGCGGTCGACGAGCAGTACTTC. It is translated as CASTPTGAVDEQYF. V is TRBV28 and J is TRBJ2-7; TRBD1 matches 8 bases. The CDR3 spans 14 residues. The J segment lost 5 bases and the V segment lost 7 bases, leaving 10 bases of the junction unmatched. Germline values: CDR1 MDHEN, CDR2 SYDVKM.

The CDR3 DNA sequence: TGTGCCAGCAGTTACTCGACGGGAGGAGCCTACGAGCAGTACTTC. It is translated as CASSYSTGGAYEQYF. The chain links TRBV6-5 to TRBJ2-7; 7 bases fit TRBD2. The CDR3 runs to 15 residues. CDR1 and CDR2 from the germline V gene are MNHEY and SVGAGI. Trimming took 0 bases from V and 2 from J; bases not matched to a gene: 4.

CDR3 sequence: CASSLQGLRNTEAFF. CDR3 in DNA: TGTGCCAGCAGCTTACAGGGCCTAAGGAACACTGAAGCTTTCTTT. J is TRBJ1-1 and V is TRBV7-7; D is perhaps TRBD1 (5 bases). CDR1 SSHAT and CDR2 FNYEAQ come from the germline V gene (reference sequence). The CDR3 runs 15 residues. V lost 2 bases, J lost 1 base, and 11 bases lay in between.

The V and J genes are TRBV4-3 and TRBJ2-7, with D perhaps being TRBD1 or TRBD2 (5 bases each). The V gene's germline CDR1 is LGHNA and CDR2 YSLEER. CDR3 length: 13 residues. Trimming took off 1 base at V and 4 bases at J, with 8 bases between the two ends. This CDR3 is CASSQGGDYEQYF. Here the CDR3 DNA reads TGCGCCAGCAGCCAAGGAGGGGATTACGAGCAGTACTTC.

In this sample, this clone turned up once. This sequence joins TRBV9 and TRBJ1-2, with TRBD1 identical over 7 bases. Trimming removed 3 bases from V and 0 bases from J; junction bases left unmatched: 5. The CDR3 is made up of 15 amino acids. Germline CDR1 reads SGDLS; CDR2 reads YYNGEE. CDR3 sequence (DNA): TGTGCCAGCAGCGCTGACAGGGAAGCTAACTATGGCTACACCTTC. Translating gives CASSADREANYGYTF.

The chain combines TRBV6-6 with TRBJ2-7, with D perhaps TRBD1 (5 bases). Trimming took off 0 bases at V and 6 bases at J, with 12 bases between the two ends. The CDR3 loop spans 14 amino acids. Germline V gene lookup returns CDR1 MNHNY and CDR2 SVGAGI (reference sequence). In DNA, the CDR3 is TGTGCCAGCAGTTACTCGAAATCAGGGTCCGAGCAGTACTTC. Protein: CASSYSKSGSEQYF.

This chain links TRBV6-5 with TRBJ1-1; D not certain. Trimming cost V 2 bases and J 6 bases, with 7 bases left between them. Per germline, CDR1 MNHEY and CDR2 SVGAGI. The CDR3 has 12 amino acids. In DNA form, the CDR3 reads TGTGCCAGCAGTTACCGTGGGGCTGAAGCTTTCTTT. It yields the protein CASSYRGAEAFF.

This clone was seen a single time. The rearrangement uses TRBV19 and TRBJ2-7; TRBD1 aligns across 10 bases. V shed 5 bases, J shed 0 bases, and the junction held 4 bases outside the gene matches. This CDR3 contains 15 residues. Germline loops: CDR1 LNHDA, CDR2 SQIVND (reference sequence). CDR3 region: CASSSWTGGSYEQYF. The CDR3 DNA sequence: TGTGCCAGTAGTTCCTGGACAGGGGGCTCCTACGAGCAGTACTTC.

The gene calls are TRBV5-6 and TRBJ2-3, with D perhaps TRBD2 (5 bases). Germline-derived CDR1 and CDR2 are SGHDT and YYEEEE. The CDR3 extends over 16 amino acids. Trimming took 0 bases from V and 4 from J, leaving 15 bases between them. The CDR3 loop is CASSLDGGFQADTQYF. The CDR3 nucleotides read TGTGCCAGCAGCTTGGATGGCGGGTTCCAGGCAGATACGCAGTATTTT.

The chain couples TRBV19 to TRBJ1-6; tentatively, D is TRBD1 (5 bases). With 0 bases removed from V and 4 bases from J, the gap between germline ends came to 10 bases. Per the germline V gene, CDR1 is LNHDA and CDR2 is SQIVND (reference sequence). The CDR3 is 16 amino acids. DNA for the CDR3: TGTGCCAGTAGTATAGACTTCGGGGGGTATAATTCACCCCTCCACTTT. Its translation is CASSIDFGGYNSPLHF.

This clone occurred once. The chain uses TRBV6-5 and TRBJ2-7, with 7 bases aligning to TRBD1. Trimming took 6 bases from V and 3 from J; bases not matched to a gene: 5. The length of the CDR3 is 13 residues. Germline CDR1 is MNHEY and CDR2 is SVGAGI. For the CDR3, the DNA is TGTGCCAGCAGAGACAGGGTAAGCTACGAGCAGTACTTC. It yields the protein CASRDRVSYEQYF.

V and J are TRBV7-2 and TRBJ1-1, with 8 bases matching TRBD1. From germline, CDR1 is SGHTA and CDR2 FQGNSA. The CDR3 extends over 13 amino acids. V dropped 5 bases and J dropped 6; count of bases not matched to a gene: 5. The CDR3 bases are TGTGCCAGCAGCCTAAAACAGGGGGCTGAAGCTTTCTTT. Protein: CASSLKQGAEAFF.

This clone was observed a few times. The rearrangement links TRBV9 to TRBJ1-6; TRBD1 is a possible D gene (6 bases). V was trimmed by 3 bases and J by 6 bases, leaving 10 bases between them. Germline CDR1 SGDLS, CDR2 YYNGEE. The CDR3 totals 14 residues. CDR3 bases: TGTGCCAGCAGCGCCCGGACAGCTAATTCACCCCTCCACTTT. It translates to CASSARTANSPLHF.